The 21 T cell receptor beta chains in this list originate from one sample, sequenced in a study of OX40 agonist ivuxolimab in advanced cancers. Only in-frame clones appear in the TCRdb table, and some are missing; sequencing was by immunoSEQ multiplex PCR. The sample yields approximately 58,000 clones, approximately 91% seen once. The sample in question was CD4+ or CD8+ T cells sorted from blood, obtained in a trial of the OX40 agonist ivuxolimab. The receptors shown here come from an adult with an advanced solid tumor such as melanoma, head and neck, liver or kidney cancer.

V and J are TRBV5-5 and TRBJ1-2; TRBD1 might be the D (5 bases). V gave up 0 bases and J gave up 7 bases, with 10 bases separating them. The CDR3 is 13 amino acids. From germline, CDR1 is SGHKS and CDR2 YYEKEE (reference sequence). The CDR3 loop is CASSLEGRGGYTF. The CDR3 DNA sequence: TGTGCCAGCAGCTTGGAAGGGAGGGGTGGCTACACCTTC.

The V gene is TRBV28, the J gene TRBJ2-4, with 11 nucleotides matching TRBD1. The V segment lost 4 bases and the J segment 3 bases; nucleotides outside the gene matches: 5. The germline V gene encodes CDR1 MDHEN and CDR2 SYDVKM. The CDR3 consists of 16 residues. Here the CDR3 reads CASSSGTGGGKNIQYF. The CDR3 nucleotides read TGTGCCAGCAGTTCCGGGACAGGGGGTGGCAAAAACATTCAGTACTTC.

The gene calls are TRBV6-1 and TRBJ2-1; D is tentatively TRBD1 or TRBD2 (5 bases each). CDR1 is MNHNS, CDR2 SASEGT, per germline. The CDR3 has 15 residues. Trimming took off 3 bases at V and 7 bases at J, with 16 bases between the two ends. The CDR3 nucleotides read TGTGCCAGCAGTGAGGTTAGCTTGGGGGTTAATGAGCAGTTCTTC. Translated, it gives CASSEVSLGVNEQFF.

The chain combines TRBV9 with TRBJ2-3; 14 bases agree with TRBD2. The V and J ends lost 0 bases and 3 bases, in that order; junction bases with no gene match: 24. The CDR3 covers 24 residues. Germline CDR1 is SGDLS and CDR2 is YYNGEE. The CDR3 bases are TGTGCCAGCAGCGTAGCTACGGGACAGGGCGGGGGACTAGCGGGAGTGTTATCGACAGATACGCAGTATTTT. It yields the protein CASSVATGQGGGLAGVLSTDTQYF.

This clone is a singleton in its sample. The J gene is TRBJ2-1, the V gene TRBV18; 7 bases map to TRBD2. CDR1 is KGHSH and CDR2 is LQKENI in the germline V gene. The CDR3 has 16 residues. V dropped 2 bases and J dropped 2; count of bases not matched to a gene: 6. DNA for the CDR3: TGTGCCAGCTCACCAGTTCGAGCGGGAACCTACAATGAGCAGTTCTTC. Protein: CASSPVRAGTYNEQFF.

The chain combines TRBV30 with TRBJ1-3; tentatively, D is TRBD1 (6 bases). Germline V gene lookup returns CDR1 GTSNPN and CDR2 SVGIG (reference sequence). The CDR3 totals 16 residues. The ends were cut back, 2 bases at V and 0 bases at J, with 14 bases in the middle. The DNA for the CDR3 is TGTGCCTGGAGTCCCCGGGGGGCTCTCTCTGGAAACACCATATATTTT. The encoded protein is CAWSPRGALSGNTIYF. Using reference TRBV30 and TRBJ1-3 for the parts outside the CDR3, the full variable domain is SQTIHQWPATLVQPVGSPLSLECTVEGTSNPNLYWYRQAAGRGLQLLFYSVGIGQISSEVPQNLSASRPQDRQFILSSKKLLLSDSGFYLCAWSPRGALSGNTIYFGEGSWLTVV.

V gene TRBV27 combines with J gene TRBJ2-2; D gene ambiguous. CDR3 length: 12 amino acids. V was cut by 2 bases and J by 10 bases, with 8 bases left in between. Germline CDR1 MNHEY, CDR2 SMNVEV (reference sequence). The CDR3 sequence: CASSLNFQELFF. CDR3 coding DNA: TGTGCCAGCAGTTTAAATTTTCAGGAGCTGTTTTTT.

The chain has TRBV15 and TRBJ2-1, with D tentatively TRBD1 or TRBD2 (6 bases each). The CDR3 consists of 13 residues. V was pared by 6 bases and J by 7 bases, with 13 bases between. Germline-derived CDR1 and CDR2 are LNHNV and YYDKDF (reference sequence). CDR3 DNA: TGTGCCACCAGAACGGGGGCCATTAATGAGCAGTTCTTC. Protein: CATRTGAINEQFF.

The chain links TRBV29-1 to TRBJ2-5, with a weak D call TRBD1 (6 bases). V lost 7 bases to trimming and J lost 5 bases, with 14 bases between them. CDR3 length: 12 residues. CDR1 and CDR2 (germline): SQVTM, ANQGSEA. CDR3: CSATGSKETQYF. CDR3 nucleotide sequence: TGCAGCGCCACAGGGTCTAAGGAGACCCAGTACTTC.

CDR3 sequence (DNA): TGTGCCAGCAGCTTGAATGGACAGGGGGCCGTAGAGACCCAGTACTTC. Translated: CASSLNGQGAVETQYF. The chain is built from TRBV7-2 and TRBJ2-5; 11 nucleotides align to TRBD1. J was trimmed by 4 bases and V by 3 bases; bases with no gene match: 7. Per germline, CDR1 SGHTA and CDR2 FQGNSA. CDR3 length equals 16 residues.

The V call is TRBV7-3, the J call TRBJ2-3; 13 positions agree with TRBD2. CDR3 length: 15 residues. Germline values: CDR1 SGHTA, CDR2 FQGTGA. The V gene end was trimmed by 4 bases and the J gene end by 6 bases; junction bases not matched to a gene: 4. The CDR3 region is CASSSGLAGVDTQYF. In nucleotides, the CDR3 is TGTGCCAGCAGCTCCGGACTAGCGGGAGTCGATACGCAGTATTTT. The entire variable domain, with the rest obtained from reference TRBV7-3 and TRBJ2-3, is as follows: GAGVSQTPSNKVTEKGKYVELRCDPISGHTALYWYRQSLGQGPEFLIYFQGTGAADDSGLPNDRFFAVRPEGSVSTLKIQRTERGDSAVYLCASSSGLAGVDTQYFGPGTRLTVL.

The gene calls are TRBV6-6 and TRBJ2-7; possibly TRBD1 for D (6 bases). CDR1 MNHNY and CDR2 SVGAGI come from the germline V gene (reference sequence). This CDR3 region has 14 residues. Deletions cut 8 bases from V and 1 base from J, with 15 bases between. Here the CDR3 reads CASRDTFLSYEQYF. CDR3 sequence (DNA): TGTGCCAGCCGGGACACCTTCTTATCCTACGAGCAGTACTTC.

This rearrangement joins TRBV4-3 to TRBJ1-6; D is perhaps TRBD1 (6 bases). Germline V gives CDR1 LGHNA, CDR2 YSLEER. V lost 6 bases and J lost 9, with 15 bases in between. This CDR3 contains 14 residues. CDR3 region: CASRFMGAGSPLHF. CDR3 DNA sequence: TGCGCCAGCAGGTTTATGGGGGCTGGTTCACCCCTCCACTTT.

The chain is built from TRBV5-4 and TRBJ2-5; D not resolved. The V end was cut by 4 bases, the J end by 4 bases, with 11 bases between. Germline assignment: CDR1 SGHNT and CDR2 YYREEE (reference sequence). This CDR3 has 13 amino acids. Here the CDR3 DNA reads TGTGCCAGCAGCCCTGACTTAGCAGAGACCCAGTACTTC. Amino acid sequence: CASSPDLAETQYF. Full variable domain (missing parts from reference TRBV5-4 and TRBJ2-5): ETGVTQSPTHLIKTRGQQVTLRCSSQSGHNTVSWYQQALGQGPQFIFQYYREEENGRGNFPPRFSGLQFPNYSSELNVNALELDDSALYLCASSPDLAETQYFGPGTRLLVL.

This rearrangement joins TRBV6-5 to TRBJ1-2, with D hard to call. The V gene lost 2 bases and the J gene lost 3 bases, with 4 bases spanning the gap. The germline gives CDR1 MNHEY, CDR2 SVGAGI. This CDR3 is built from 12 residues. This CDR3 is CASSYRDYGYTF. The CDR3 nucleotides are TGTGCCAGCAGTTACAGGGACTATGGCTACACCTTC.

V is TRBV6-1 and J is TRBJ2-5, with D unresolved. The CDR3 runs to 14 residues. Germline values: CDR1 MNHNS, CDR2 SASEGT. V was trimmed by 1 base and J by 4 bases, leaving 10 bases between them. Here the CDR3 DNA reads TGTGCCAGCAGTGAAGGGTATGGGTCAGAGACCCAGTACTTC. This sequence encodes CASSEGYGSETQYF.

DNA of the CDR3: TGTGCCAGCAGCTTAGCGGTGACAGGGGGTGGTGGCTACACCTTC. Translation: CASSLAVTGGGGYTF. This chain uses TRBV7-2 with TRBJ1-2, with TRBD1 identical over 9 bases. Trimming took 0 bases from V and 7 from J; bases not matched to a gene: 6. Per germline, CDR1 SGHTA and CDR2 FQGNSA. The CDR3 has 15 amino acids.

The chain carries TRBV4-1 and TRBJ2-1, with 8 bases that match TRBD2. The CDR3 contains 16 residues. The germline V gene encodes CDR1 MGHRA and CDR2 YSYEKL. The V segment lost 1 base and the J segment 3 bases; nucleotides outside the gene matches: 5. The CDR3 DNA sequence: TGCGCCAGCAGCCAAGGCGGCGGGAGGAGCTACAATGAGCAGTTCTTC. This encodes CASSQGGGRSYNEQFF.

This chain connects TRBV4-2 to TRBJ2-1, with 12 bases that match TRBD2. The CDR3 spans 17 residues. Germline CDR1 LGHNA, CDR2 YNFKEQ. Trimming took 1 base from V and 7 from J; bases not matched to a gene: 8. CDR3 nucleotide sequence: TGTGCCAGCAGCCAAGGAGGACTAGCGGGACTGGGTAATGAGCAGTTCTTC. It translates to CASSQGGLAGLGNEQFF.

J is TRBJ1-5 and V is TRBV28; TRBD1 might be the D (5 bases). From germline, CDR1 is MDHEN and CDR2 SYDVKM. V was clipped by 6 bases and J by 5 bases, with 17 bases between them. The CDR3 runs 15 residues. The CDR3: CASRYIRGSYQPQHF. In nucleotides, the CDR3 is TGTGCCAGCAGGTACATCCGGGGGAGCTATCAGCCCCAGCATTTT.

The rearrangement uses TRBV5-4 and TRBJ2-7; either TRBD1 or TRBD2 may supply D (5 bases each). Germline V gives CDR1 SGHNT, CDR2 YYREEE (reference sequence). With 0 bases removed from V and 5 bases from J, the gap between germline ends came to 12 bases. The CDR3 consists of 14 residues. Here the CDR3 DNA reads TGTGCCAGCAGCTTGGGGGGGACCCTCGACGAGCAGTACTTC. Protein: CASSLGGTLDEQYF. Using reference TRBV5-4 and TRBJ2-7 for the parts outside the CDR3, the full variable domain is ETGVTQSPTHLIKTRGQQVTLRCSSQSGHNTVSWYQQALGQGPQFIFQYYREEENGRGNFPPRFSGLQFPNYSSELNVNALELDDSALYLCASSLGGTLDEQYFGPGTRLTVT.